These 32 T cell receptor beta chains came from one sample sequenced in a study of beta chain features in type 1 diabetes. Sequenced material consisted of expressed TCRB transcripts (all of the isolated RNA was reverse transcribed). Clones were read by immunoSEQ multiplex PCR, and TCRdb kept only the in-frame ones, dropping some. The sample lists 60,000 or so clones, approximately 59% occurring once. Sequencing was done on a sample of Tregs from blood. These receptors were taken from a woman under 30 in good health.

The chain's CDR3 is CAWRRGLLNEQFF. The CDR3 DNA follows: TGTGCCTGGAGGAGGGGACTCCTCAATGAGCAGTTCTTC. The chain carries TRBV30 and TRBJ2-1; maybe TRBD2 (6 bases). The germline gives CDR1 GTSNPN, CDR2 SVGIG (reference sequence). Trimming stripped 3 bases from V and 6 bases from J, with 12 bases between. CDR3 size: 13 residues.

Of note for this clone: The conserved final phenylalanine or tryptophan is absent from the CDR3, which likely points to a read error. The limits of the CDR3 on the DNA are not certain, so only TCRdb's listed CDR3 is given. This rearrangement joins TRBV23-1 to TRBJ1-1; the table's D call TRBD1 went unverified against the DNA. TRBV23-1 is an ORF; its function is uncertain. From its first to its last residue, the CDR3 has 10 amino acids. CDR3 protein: CASNPADRGL.

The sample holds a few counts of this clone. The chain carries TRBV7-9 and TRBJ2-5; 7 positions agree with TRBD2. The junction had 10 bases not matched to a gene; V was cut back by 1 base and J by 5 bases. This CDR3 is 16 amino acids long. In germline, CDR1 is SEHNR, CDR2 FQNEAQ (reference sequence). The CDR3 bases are TGTGCCAGCAGCTTAGGACGAGGACTAGAGTACGAGACCCAGTACTTC. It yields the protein CASSLGRGLEYETQYF.

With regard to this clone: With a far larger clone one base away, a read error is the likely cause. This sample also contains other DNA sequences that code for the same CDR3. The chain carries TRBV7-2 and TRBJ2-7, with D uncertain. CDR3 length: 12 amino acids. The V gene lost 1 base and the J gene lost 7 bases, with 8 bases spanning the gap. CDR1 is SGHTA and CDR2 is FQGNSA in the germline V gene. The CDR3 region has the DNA TGTGCCAGCAGCTTAGTGAGCTATGAGCAGTACTTC. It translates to CASSLVSYEQYF.

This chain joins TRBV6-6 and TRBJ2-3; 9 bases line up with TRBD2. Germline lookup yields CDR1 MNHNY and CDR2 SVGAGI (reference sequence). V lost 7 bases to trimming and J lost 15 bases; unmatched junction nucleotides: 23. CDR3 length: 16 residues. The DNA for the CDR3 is TGTGCCAGCACCTCCCCTCCGGGCAGCGGGGGGCCCCGTGAATATTTT. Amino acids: CASTSPPGSGGPREYF.

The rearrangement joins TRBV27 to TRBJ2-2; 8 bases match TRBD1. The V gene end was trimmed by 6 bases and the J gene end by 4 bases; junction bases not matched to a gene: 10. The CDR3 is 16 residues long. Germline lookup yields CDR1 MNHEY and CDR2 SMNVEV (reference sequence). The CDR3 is CASSLIRGQGTGELFF. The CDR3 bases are TGTGCCAGCAGCCTTATCAGGGGGCAAGGCACCGGGGAGCTGTTTTTT.

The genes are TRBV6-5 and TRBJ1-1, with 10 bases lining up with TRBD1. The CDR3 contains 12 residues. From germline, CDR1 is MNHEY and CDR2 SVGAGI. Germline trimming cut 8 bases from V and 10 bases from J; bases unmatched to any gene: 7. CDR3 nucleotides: TGTGCCAGCTCGGACAGGGGGAAGGGAGCTTTCTTT. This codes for CASSDRGKGAFF.

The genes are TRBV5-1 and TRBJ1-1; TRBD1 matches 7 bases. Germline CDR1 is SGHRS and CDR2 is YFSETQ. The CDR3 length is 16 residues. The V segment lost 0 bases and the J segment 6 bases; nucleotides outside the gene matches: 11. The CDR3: CASSLGFDRDIPEAFF. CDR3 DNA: TGCGCCAGCAGCTTGGGCTTTGACAGGGACATCCCTGAAGCTTTCTTT.

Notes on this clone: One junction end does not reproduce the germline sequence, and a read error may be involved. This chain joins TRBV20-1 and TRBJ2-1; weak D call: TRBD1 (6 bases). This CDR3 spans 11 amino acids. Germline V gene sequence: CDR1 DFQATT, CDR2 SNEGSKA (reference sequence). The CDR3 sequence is CSFPLLGAALF. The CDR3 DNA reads TGCAGCTTCCCGCTTCTGGGGGCGGCGCTCTTC.

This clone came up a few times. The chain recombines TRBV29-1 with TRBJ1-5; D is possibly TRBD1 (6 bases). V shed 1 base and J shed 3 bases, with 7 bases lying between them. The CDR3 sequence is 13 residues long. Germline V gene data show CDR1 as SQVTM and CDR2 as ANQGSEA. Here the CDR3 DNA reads TGCAGCGTTGAAGCAGGGGTCAATCAGCCCCAGCATTTT. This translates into CSVEAGVNQPQHF.

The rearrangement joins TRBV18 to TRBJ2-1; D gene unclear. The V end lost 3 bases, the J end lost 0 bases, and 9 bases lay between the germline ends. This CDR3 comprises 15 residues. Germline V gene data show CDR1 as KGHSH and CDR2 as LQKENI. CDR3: CASSPSISSYNEQFF. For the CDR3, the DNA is TGTGCCAGCTCACCTTCCATTAGCTCCTACAATGAGCAGTTCTTC.

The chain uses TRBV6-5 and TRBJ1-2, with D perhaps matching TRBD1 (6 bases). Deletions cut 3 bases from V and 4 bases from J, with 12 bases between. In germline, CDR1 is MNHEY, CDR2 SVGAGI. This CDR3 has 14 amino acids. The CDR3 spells CASSYAGASYGYTF. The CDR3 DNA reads TGTGCCAGCAGTTATGCAGGGGCCAGCTATGGCTACACCTTC.

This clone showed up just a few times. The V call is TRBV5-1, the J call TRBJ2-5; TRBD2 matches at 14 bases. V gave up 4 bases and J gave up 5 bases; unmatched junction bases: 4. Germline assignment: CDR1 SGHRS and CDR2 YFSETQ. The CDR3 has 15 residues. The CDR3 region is CASSPTSGGVETQYF. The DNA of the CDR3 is TGCGCCAGCAGCCCGACTAGCGGGGGGGTGGAGACCCAGTACTTC.

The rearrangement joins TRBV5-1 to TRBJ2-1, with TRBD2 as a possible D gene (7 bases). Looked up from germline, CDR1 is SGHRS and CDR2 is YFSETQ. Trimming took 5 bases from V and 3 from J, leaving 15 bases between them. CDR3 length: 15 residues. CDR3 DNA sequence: TGCGCCAGCAGAGGGGGGGGTCAGGGCTACAATGAGCAGTTCTTC. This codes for CASRGGGQGYNEQFF. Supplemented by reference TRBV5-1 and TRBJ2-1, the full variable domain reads KAGVTQTPRYLIKTRGQQVTLSCSPISGHRSVSWYQQTPGQGLQFLFEYFSETQRNKGNFPGRFSGRQFSNSRSEMNVSTLELGDSALYLCASRGGGQGYNEQFFGPGTRLTVL.

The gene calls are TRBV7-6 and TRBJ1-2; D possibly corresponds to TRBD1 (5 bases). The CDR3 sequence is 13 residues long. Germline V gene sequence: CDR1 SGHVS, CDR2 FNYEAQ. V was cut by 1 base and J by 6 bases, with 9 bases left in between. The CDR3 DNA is TGTGCCAGCAGCTTAGGACAGTCCCATGGCTACACCTTC. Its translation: CASSLGQSHGYTF.

The CDR3 sequence is CAWTRGTGQTQYF. In DNA, the CDR3 is TGTGCCTGGACTCGAGGGACAGGTCAGACCCAGTACTTC. The gene calls are TRBV30 and TRBJ2-5; 8 bases line up with TRBD1. The CDR3 sequence is 13 residues long. V trimming: 4 bases; J trimming: 6 bases; junction bases outside the gene matches: 7. Germline loops: CDR1 GTSNPN, CDR2 SVGIG (reference sequence). The whole variable domain, remainder taken from reference TRBV30 and TRBJ2-5, is SQTIHQWPATLVQPVGSPLSLECTVEGTSNPNLYWYRQAAGRGLQLLFYSVGIGQISSEVPQNLSASRPQDRQFILSSKKLLLSDSGFYLCAWTRGTGQTQYFGPGTRLLVL.

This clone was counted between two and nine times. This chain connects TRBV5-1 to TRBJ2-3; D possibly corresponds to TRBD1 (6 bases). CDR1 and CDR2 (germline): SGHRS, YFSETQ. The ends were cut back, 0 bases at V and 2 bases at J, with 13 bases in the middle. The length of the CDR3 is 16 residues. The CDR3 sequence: CASSLGGQRLTDTQYF. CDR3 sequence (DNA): TGCGCCAGCAGCTTGGGGGGACAACGCCTCACAGATACGCAGTATTTT. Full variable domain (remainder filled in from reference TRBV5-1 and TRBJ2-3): KAGVTQTPRYLIKTRGQQVTLSCSPISGHRSVSWYQQTPGQGLQFLFEYFSETQRNKGNFPGRFSGRQFSNSRSEMNVSTLELGDSALYLCASSLGGQRLTDTQYFGPGTRLTVL.

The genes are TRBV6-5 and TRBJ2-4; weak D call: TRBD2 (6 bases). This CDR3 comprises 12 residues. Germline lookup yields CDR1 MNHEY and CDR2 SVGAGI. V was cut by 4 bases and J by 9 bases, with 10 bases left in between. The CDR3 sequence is CASSSTSGIQYF. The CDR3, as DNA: TGTGCCAGCAGTTCGACTAGTGGCATTCAGTACTTC.

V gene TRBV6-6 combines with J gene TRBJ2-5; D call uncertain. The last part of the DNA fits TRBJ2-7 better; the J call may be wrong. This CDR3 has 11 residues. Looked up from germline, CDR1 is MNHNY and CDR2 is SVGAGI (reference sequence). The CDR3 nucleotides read TGTGCCACCAGAAGATCCTACGAGCAGTACTTC. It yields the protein CATRRSYEQYF.

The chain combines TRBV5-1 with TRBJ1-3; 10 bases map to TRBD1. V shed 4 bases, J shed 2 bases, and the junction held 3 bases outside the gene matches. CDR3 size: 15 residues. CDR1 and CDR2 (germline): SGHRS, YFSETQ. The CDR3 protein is CASSIGQGAGNTIYF. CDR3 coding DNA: TGCGCCAGCAGCATAGGACAGGGGGCTGGAAACACCATATATTTT.

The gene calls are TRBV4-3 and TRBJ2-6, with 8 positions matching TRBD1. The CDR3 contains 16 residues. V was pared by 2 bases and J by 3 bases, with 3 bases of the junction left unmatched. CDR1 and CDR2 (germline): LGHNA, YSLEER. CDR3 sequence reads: CASSQTRGLGANVLTF. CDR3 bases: TGCGCCAGCAGCCAAACCAGGGGGCTTGGGGCCAACGTCCTGACTTTC.

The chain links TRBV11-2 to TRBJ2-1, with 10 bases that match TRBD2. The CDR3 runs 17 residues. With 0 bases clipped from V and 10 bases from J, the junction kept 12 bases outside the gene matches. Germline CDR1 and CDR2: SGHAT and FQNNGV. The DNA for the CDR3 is TGTGCCAGCAGCTTAGATCTCAGCCTAGCGGGAGCCAGGGAGCAGTTCTTC. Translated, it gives CASSLDLSLAGAREQFF.

CDR3 nucleotides: TGTGCCAGCAGTCAAACTAGCGGGAGTGACAATGAGCAGTTCTTC. Its translation is CASSQTSGSDNEQFF. The chain couples TRBV2 to TRBJ2-1; the match to TRBD2 covers 11 bases. V lost 5 bases and J lost 5; bases outside the gene matches: 5. This CDR3 contains 15 residues. Germline V lookup: CDR1 SNHLY, CDR2 FYNNEI.

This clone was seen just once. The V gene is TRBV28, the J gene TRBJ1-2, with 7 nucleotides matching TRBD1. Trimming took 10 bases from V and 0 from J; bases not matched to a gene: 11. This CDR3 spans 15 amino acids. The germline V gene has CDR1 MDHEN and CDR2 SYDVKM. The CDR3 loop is CATEQGTAANYGYTF. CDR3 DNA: TGTGCCACGGAACAGGGGACGGCAGCTAACTATGGCTACACCTTC.

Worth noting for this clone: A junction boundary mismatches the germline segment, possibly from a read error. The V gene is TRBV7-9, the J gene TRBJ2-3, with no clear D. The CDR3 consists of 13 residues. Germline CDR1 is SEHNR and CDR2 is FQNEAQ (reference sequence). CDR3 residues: CAGSVPLTDTQYF. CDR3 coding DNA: TGTGCCGGCAGCGTTCCTCTCACAGATACGCAGTATTTT. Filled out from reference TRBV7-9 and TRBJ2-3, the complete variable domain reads DTGVSQNPRHKITKRGQNVTFRCDPISEHNRLYWYRQTLGQGPEFLTYFQNEAQLEKSRLLSDRFSAERPKGSFSTLEIQRTEQGDSAMYLCAGSVPLTDTQYFGPGTRLTVL.

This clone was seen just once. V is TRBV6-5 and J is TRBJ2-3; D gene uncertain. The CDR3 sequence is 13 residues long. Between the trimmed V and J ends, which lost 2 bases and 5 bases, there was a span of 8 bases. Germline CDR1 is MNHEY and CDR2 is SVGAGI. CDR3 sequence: CASSYMSRDTQYF. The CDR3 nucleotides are TGTGCCAGCAGTTACATGTCTAGAGATACGCAGTATTTT.

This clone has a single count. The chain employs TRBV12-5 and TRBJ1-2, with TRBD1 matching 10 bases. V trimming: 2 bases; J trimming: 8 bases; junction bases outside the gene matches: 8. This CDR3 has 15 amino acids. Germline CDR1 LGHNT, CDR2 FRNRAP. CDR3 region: CASGLSPGQGSGYTF. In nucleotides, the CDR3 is TGTGCTAGTGGTTTGTCGCCGGGACAGGGGAGCGGCTACACCTTC.

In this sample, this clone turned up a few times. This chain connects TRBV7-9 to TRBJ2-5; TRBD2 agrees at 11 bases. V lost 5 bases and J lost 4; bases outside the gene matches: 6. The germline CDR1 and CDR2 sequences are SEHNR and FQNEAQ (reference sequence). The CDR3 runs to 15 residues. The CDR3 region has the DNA TGTGCCAGCAGCACTACTAGCGGGAGTGGAGAGACCCAGTACTTC. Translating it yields CASSTTSGSGETQYF.

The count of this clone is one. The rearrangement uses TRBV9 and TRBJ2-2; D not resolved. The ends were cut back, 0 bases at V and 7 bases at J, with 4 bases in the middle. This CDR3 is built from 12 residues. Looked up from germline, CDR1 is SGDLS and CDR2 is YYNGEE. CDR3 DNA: TGTGCCAGCAGCGTAGTTAACGGGGAGCTGTTTTTT. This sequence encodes CASSVVNGELFF.

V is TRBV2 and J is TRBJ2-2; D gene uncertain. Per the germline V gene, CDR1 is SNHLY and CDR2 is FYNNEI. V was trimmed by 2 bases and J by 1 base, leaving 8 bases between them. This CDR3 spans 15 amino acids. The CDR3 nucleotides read TGTGCCAGCAGTGAATGGCGGCGGAACACCGGGGAGCTGTTTTTT. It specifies CASSEWRRNTGELFF.

CDR3 loop: CASSISQGAGQPQHF. CDR3 coding DNA: TGTGCCAGTAGTATCTCGCAGGGGGCAGGTCAGCCCCAGCATTTT. The rearrangement links TRBV19 to TRBJ1-5, with 8 bases aligning to TRBD1. V trimming: 3 bases; J trimming: 6 bases; junction bases outside the gene matches: 7. The CDR3 consists of 15 residues. Germline assignment: CDR1 LNHDA and CDR2 SQIVND (reference sequence).

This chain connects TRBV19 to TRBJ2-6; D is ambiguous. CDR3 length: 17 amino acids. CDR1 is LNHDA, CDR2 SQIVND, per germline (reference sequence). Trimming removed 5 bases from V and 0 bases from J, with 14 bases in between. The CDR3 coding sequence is TGTGCCAGTAGTTTGCGGCGGCCCGGCTCTGGGGCCAACGTCCTGACTTTC. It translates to CASSLRRPGSGANVLTF.